Each of the 8 T cell receptor beta chains below was sequenced from the same sample in a study of CD8+CD57+ T cells in acquired aplastic anemia. Genomic DNA, the template, was used for profiling of the TCR beta VDJ and CDR3. From the reads, TCRdb called clonotypes with MiXCR, one entry per CDR3 protein. This sample yields hundreds of thousands of distinct CDR3 sequences, of which 65% to 75% are seen a single time; approximately 3.8% belongs to the top ten. The sample taken for sequencing was sorted CD4+, CD8+, or CD8+CD57+ T cells (not recorded which) from PBMCs. The receptor set was obtained from a human donor in good health, serving as a control.

This clonotype was recorded many times. V is TRBV25-1 and J is TRBJ2-1, with 8 bases aligning to TRBD2. The J segment lost 4 bases and the V segment lost 1 base, leaving 12 bases of the junction unmatched. Germline V gene sequence: CDR1 MGHDK, CDR2 SYGVNS. The CDR3 consists of 18 residues. This CDR3 is CASSESSGGGANYNEQFF. CDR3 sequence (DNA): TGTGCCAGCAGTGAATCGTCGGGGGGGGGGGCGAATTACAATGAGCAGTTCTTC.

As for this clonotype: At one boundary the junction diverges from the germline segment, which might be a read error. The CDR3 here is CAGRGPPAYEQYF. CDR3 DNA: TGCGCCGGCAGGGGACCGCCGGCCTACGAGCAGTACTTC. The rearrangement uses TRBV4-3 and TRBJ2-7; TRBD1 might be the D (6 bases). The CDR3 contains 13 residues. Germline CDR1 and CDR2: LGHNA and YSLEER.

The rearrangement uses TRBV10-2 and TRBJ1-6; D ambiguous. Between the trimmed V and J ends, which lost 4 bases and 5 bases, there was a span of 15 bases. CDR3 length: 16 residues. From germline, CDR1 is WSHSY and CDR2 SAAADI. The CDR3 reads CASSAHRVVNNSPLHF. Written as DNA, the CDR3 is TGCGCCAGCAGTGCCCACCGGGTGGTTAATAATTCACCCCTCCACTTT.

This clonotype turned up a few times. The chain is built from TRBV12-3 or TRBV12-4 and TRBJ2-1; a possible D gene is TRBD2 (6 bases). This CDR3 has 16 residues. Trimming shortened V by 5 bases and J by 4 bases, and 18 bases separated the two germline ends. CDR3 sequence: CASSSLATRSYNEQFF. In nucleotides, the CDR3 is TGTGCCAGCAGTAGTCTAGCGACCCGGTCTTACAATGAGCAGTTCTTC.

Note on this clonotype: An end of the junction does not agree with germline; a read error may underlie this. The V call is TRBV10-1, the J call TRBJ1-2; 7 nucleotides line up with TRBD1. This CDR3 spans 12 amino acids. Germline CDR1 WNHNN, CDR2 SYGVQD (reference sequence). In DNA form, the CDR3 reads TGCGCCAGCAGTGAGCCCCAGTTAGGGACAGCCTTC. It translates to CASSEPQLGTAF.

This clonotype was found many times. The gene calls are TRBV5-4 and TRBJ1-1, with D perhaps TRBD1 (5 bases). Trimming shortened V by 1 base and J by 5 bases, and 12 bases separated the two germline ends. Germline CDR1 is SGHNT and CDR2 is YYREEE (reference sequence). This CDR3 is built from 14 residues. The CDR3 DNA sequence: TGTGCCAGCAGCTTGCCCGGAGGGGAAACTGAAGCTTTCTTT. It translates to CASSLPGGETEAFF.

This clonotype was detected only once. The chain is built from TRBV20-1 and TRBJ1-2; D is perhaps TRBD1 (6 bases). There are 14 residues in the CDR3. Looked up from germline, CDR1 is DFQATT and CDR2 is SNEGSKA (reference sequence). Trimming removed 1 base at V and 3 bases at J, with 12 bases between. The DNA for the CDR3 is TGCAGTGCTAGAGTGGGGGGCGGACACTATGGCTACACCTTC. Translated, it gives CSARVGGGHYGYTF.

The rearrangement uses TRBV20-1 and TRBJ1-6; no firm D call. The length of the CDR3 is 14 residues. Germline V gene sequence: CDR1 DFQATT, CDR2 SNEGSKA (reference sequence). Trimming took 5 bases from V and 11 from J, leaving 19 bases between them. DNA for the CDR3: TGCAGTGCTTCCTCCCCACGGGGTCTGGCACCCCTCCACTTT. As protein: CSASSPRGLAPLHF.